This TCR beta chain is drawn from a study of T cell responses to AZD1222 COVID-19 vaccine. Study results and caveats: A rise in Spike-specific TCR breadth and depth followed two AZD1222 doses. Just 5 to 7 AZD1222 recipients were seropositive at baseline. It should be noted that donors were predominantly white British and more often female, and clonal diversity was possibly underestimated.

Worth noting for this clone: What it binds is not known.

This CDR3 spans 16 amino acids. CDR1 LGHDT and CDR2 YNNKEL come from the germline V gene (reference sequence). Trimming left V 5 bases short and J 0 bases short, with 15 bases between. Only in-frame clones appear in the TCRdb table, and some are missing; sequencing was by immunoSEQ multiplex PCR. This table has 150,000 or so clones, approximately 92% appearing once. The V and J genes are TRBV3-1 (or the pseudogene TRBV3-2) and TRBJ2-3; D assignment may be TRBD1 or TRBD2 (5 bases each). The sequence derives from an adult in good health. The sequences come from peripheral blood, collected on day 0 of AZD1222 vaccination. DNA for the CDR3: TGTGCCAGCAGCTGGGGACGGACCATGAGCACAGATACGCAGTATTTT. This encodes CASSWGRTMSTDTQYF.